This entry lists 14 T cell receptor beta chains sequenced from one sample in a study of T cells in Graves' hyperthyroidism and ophthalmopathy. TCR beta CDR3 regions were amplified from RNA transcripts. The HTBI primer set drove a first-round RT-PCR of the TCR CDR3. TCRdb reprocessed the multiplex PCR reads via MiXCR and lists one record per CDR3 protein. The table includes 600,000 or so distinct CDR3 sequences, 16% detected once. The sequenced material came from blood. The source of these receptors is a woman aged 25 to 39 with Graves' hyperthyroidism.

Worth noting for this clonotype: One base away lies a much larger clone, so this may be a sequencing read error. The chain recombines TRBV6-1 with TRBJ2-7; 8 nucleotides agree with TRBD1. Germline CDR1 MNHNS, CDR2 SASEGT. CDR3 length equals 15 residues. V shed 5 bases and J 6 bases; nucleotides not matched to a gene: 12. CDR3 region: CASSTKTRTGSEQYF. As DNA, the CDR3 is TGTGCCAGCAGTACAAAAACCCGGACAGGGAGCGAGCAGTACTTC.

This clonotype was found a few times. The J gene is TRBJ2-2, the V gene TRBV6-1, with D hard to call. The CDR3 sequence is 13 residues long. V shed 2 bases and J shed 4 bases, with 5 bases lying between them. The germline V gene encodes CDR1 MNHNS and CDR2 SASEGT. The CDR3 region has the DNA TGTGCCAGCAGTGAAATAGCCACCGGGGAGCTGTTTTTT. Its translation: CASSEIATGELFF.

This clonotype was detected only a few times. The chain recombines TRBV30 with TRBJ2-6; D gene unclear. V lost 0 bases and J lost 2, with 8 bases in between. Germline CDR1 and CDR2: GTSNPN and SVGIG (reference sequence). The CDR3 is made up of 15 amino acids. CDR3 bases: TGTGCCTGGAGTGTACGGTTGACTGGGGCCAACGTCCTGACTTTC. It yields the protein CAWSVRLTGANVLTF.

This clonotype was detected only a few times. The chain carries TRBV2 and TRBJ1-4; TRBD1 agrees at 9 bases. The CDR3 is 15 residues long. The junction had 16 bases not matched to a gene; V was cut back by 4 bases and J by 16 bases. CDR1 SNHLY and CDR2 FYNNEI come from the germline V gene. CDR3 protein: CASSATSGTGRLTFF. Written as DNA, the CDR3 is TGTGCCAGCAGTGCCACCTCCGGGACAGGGCGCTTAACGTTTTTT.

This clonotype was observed a handful of times. The rearrangement joins TRBV18 to TRBJ1-2; perhaps TRBD1 as D (6 bases). V lost 0 bases and J 1 base, leaving 15 bases between the germline ends. This CDR3 contains 17 residues. CDR1 and CDR2 from the germline V gene are KGHSH and LQKENI. For the CDR3, the DNA is TGTGCCAGCTCACCACCAGGTACAGGGCAAGTTAACTATGGCTACACCTTC. It codes for CASSPPGTGQVNYGYTF.

A few counts support this clonotype. J is TRBJ2-2 and V is TRBV5-1; 11 nucleotides align to TRBD1. V lost 3 bases, J lost 3 bases, and 16 bases stayed unmatched. The CDR3 length is 20 residues. Germline V gene data show CDR1 as SGHRS and CDR2 as YFSETQ. The CDR3 is CASSSPGQGVALRYTGELFF. The CDR3 region has the DNA TGCGCCAGCAGCTCTCCGGGACAGGGGGTTGCCCTGAGATACACCGGGGAGCTGTTTTTT.

The chain is built from TRBV5-1 and TRBJ2-3, with 15 positions matching TRBD2. CDR1 and CDR2 from the germline V gene are SGHRS and YFSETQ. This CDR3 has 16 amino acids. V lost 4 bases and J lost 3; bases outside the gene matches: 3. The CDR3: CASSQGTSGRTDTQYF. CDR3 sequence (DNA): TGCGCCAGCAGCCAAGGGACTAGCGGGAGGACAGATACGCAGTATTTT.

This clonotype came up a few times. The chain joins TRBV6-1 to TRBJ2-1; maybe TRBD1 (6 bases). The CDR3 length is 10 residues. V was trimmed by 10 bases and J by 9 bases, leaving 10 bases between them. CDR1 MNHNS and CDR2 SASEGT come from the germline V gene. The CDR3 DNA follows: TGTGCCACCCAACAGGGTGAGCAGTTCTTC. Translated: CATQQGEQFF.

This clonotype was seen a few times. The V call is TRBV27, the J call TRBJ1-5; tentatively, D is TRBD1 (6 bases). Trimming removed 6 bases from V and 4 bases from J, with 19 bases in between. The CDR3 extends over 16 amino acids. The germline gives CDR1 MNHEY, CDR2 SMNVEV (reference sequence). The CDR3 region has the DNA TGTGCCAGCAGAAAGGACGGCAGGGGAGCAAATCAGCCCCAGCATTTT. Its protein product is CASRKDGRGANQPQHF.

This clonotype was counted only a few times. A single base separates this from a much larger clone, so it may be a read error. The V gene is TRBV27, the J gene TRBJ2-1; D is unclear. Germline assignment: CDR1 MNHEY and CDR2 SMNVEV (reference sequence). The CDR3 spans 14 residues. Trimming cost V 1 base and J 5 bases, with 9 bases left between them. CDR3: CASSLYGKNNEQFF. DNA of the CDR3: TGTGCCAGCAGTTTATATGGTAAGAACAATGAGCAGTTCTTC.

This clonotype was observed many times. This rearrangement joins TRBV3-1 to TRBJ2-7; maybe TRBD2 (6 bases). This CDR3 region has 15 residues. CDR1 and CDR2 (germline): LGHDT, YNNKEL (reference sequence). Deletions cut 3 bases from V and 4 bases from J, with 16 bases between. The CDR3 is CASSQPGLARYEQYF. CDR3 DNA sequence: TGTGCCAGCAGCCAGCCAGGGCTAGCGCGGTACGAGCAGTACTTC.

This clonotype was observed a handful of times. This chain joins TRBV27 and TRBJ2-3; D is undetermined. Germline V CDR1 and CDR2: MNHEY, SMNVEV (reference sequence). The CDR3 extends over 15 amino acids. V lost 5 bases, J lost 0 bases, and 12 bases lay in between. This chain's CDR3 is CASSPLDPSTDTQYF. The DNA for the CDR3 is TGTGCCAGCAGTCCGCTAGACCCTAGCACAGATACGCAGTATTTT.

This clonotype was seen more than once but under ten times. This chain connects TRBV6-1 to TRBJ2-7; a possible D gene is TRBD2 (5 bases). Germline V gives CDR1 MNHNS, CDR2 SASEGT. This CDR3 region has 14 residues. V was shortened by 5 bases and J by 4 bases, with 15 bases between the two germline ends. CDR3 in DNA: TGTGCCAGCAGTTATGGCAGACGGGGATACGAGCAGTACTTC. It codes for CASSYGRRGYEQYF.

V and J are TRBV30 and TRBJ1-6; 10 bases align to TRBD1. V gave up 1 base and J gave up 19 bases; unmatched junction bases: 10. Germline loops: CDR1 GTSNPN, CDR2 SVGIG (reference sequence). This CDR3 region has 13 residues. The CDR3 nucleotides are TGTGCCTGGAGTGCGACAGGGGGCGACCCTCTACACTTT. Translating it yields CAWSATGGDPLHF.